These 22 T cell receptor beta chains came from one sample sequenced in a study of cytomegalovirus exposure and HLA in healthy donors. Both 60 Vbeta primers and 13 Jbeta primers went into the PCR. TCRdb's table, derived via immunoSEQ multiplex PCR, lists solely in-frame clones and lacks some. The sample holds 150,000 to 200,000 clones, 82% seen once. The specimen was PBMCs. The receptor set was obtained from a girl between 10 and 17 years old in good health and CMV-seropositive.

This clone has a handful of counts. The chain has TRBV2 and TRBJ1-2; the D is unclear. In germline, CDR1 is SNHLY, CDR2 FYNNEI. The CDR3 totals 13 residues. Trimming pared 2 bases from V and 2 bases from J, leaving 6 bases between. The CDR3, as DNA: TGTGCCAGCAGTGAACTCGGGAACTATGGCTACACCTTC. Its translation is CASSELGNYGYTF. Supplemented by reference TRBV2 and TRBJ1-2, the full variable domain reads EPEVTQTPSHQVTQMGQEVILRCVPISNHLYFYWYRQILGQKVEFLVSFYNNEISEKSEIFDDQFSVERPDGSNFTLKIRSTKLEDSAMYFCASSELGNYGYTFGSGTRLTVV.

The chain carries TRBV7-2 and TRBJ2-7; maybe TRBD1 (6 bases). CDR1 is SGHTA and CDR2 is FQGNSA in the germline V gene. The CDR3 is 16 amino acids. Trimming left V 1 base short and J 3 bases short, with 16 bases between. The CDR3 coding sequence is TGTGCCAGCAGCTTAGGCCTCACAGGGACCCGCTACGAGCAGTACTTC. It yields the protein CASSLGLTGTRYEQYF.

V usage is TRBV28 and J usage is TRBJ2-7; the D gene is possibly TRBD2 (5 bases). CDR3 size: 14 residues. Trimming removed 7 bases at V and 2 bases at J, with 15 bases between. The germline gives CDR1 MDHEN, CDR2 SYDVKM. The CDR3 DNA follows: TGTGCCAGCATGAACTCCGGGGAAGCCTACGAGCAGTACTTC. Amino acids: CASMNSGEAYEQYF.

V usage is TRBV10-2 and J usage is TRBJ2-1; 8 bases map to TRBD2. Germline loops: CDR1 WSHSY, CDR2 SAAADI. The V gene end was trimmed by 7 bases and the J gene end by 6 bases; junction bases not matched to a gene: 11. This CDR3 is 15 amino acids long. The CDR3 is CASKTVRGLGNEQFF. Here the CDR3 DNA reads TGCGCCAGCAAAACGGTCCGGGGACTAGGCAATGAGCAGTTCTTC.

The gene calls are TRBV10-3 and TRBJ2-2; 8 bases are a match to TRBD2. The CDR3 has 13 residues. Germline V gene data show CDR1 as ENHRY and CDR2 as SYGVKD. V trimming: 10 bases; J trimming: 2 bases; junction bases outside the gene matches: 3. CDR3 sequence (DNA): TGTGCCACGGGACTAGTTAACACCGGGGAGCTGTTTTTT. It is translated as CATGLVNTGELFF.

CDR3 region: CASSVAPGEKLFF. The CDR3 DNA sequence: TGTGCCAGCAGCGTAGCTCCGGGTGAAAAACTGTTTTTT. The V call is TRBV9, the J call TRBJ1-4, with unresolved D. The CDR3 runs to 13 residues. CDR1 and CDR2 from the germline V gene are SGDLS and YYNGEE. Trimming removed 0 bases at V and 7 bases at J, with 7 bases between.

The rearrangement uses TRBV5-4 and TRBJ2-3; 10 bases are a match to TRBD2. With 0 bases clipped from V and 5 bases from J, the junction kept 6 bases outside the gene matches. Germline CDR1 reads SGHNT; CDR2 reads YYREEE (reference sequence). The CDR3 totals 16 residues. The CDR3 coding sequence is TGTGCCAGCAGCTTGGGTAGCGGGAGGTTCGAAGATACGCAGTATTTT. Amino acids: CASSLGSGRFEDTQYF. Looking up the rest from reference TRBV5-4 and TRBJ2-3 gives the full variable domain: ETGVTQSPTHLIKTRGQQVTLRCSSQSGHNTVSWYQQALGQGPQFIFQYYREEENGRGNFPPRFSGLQFPNYSSELNVNALELDDSALYLCASSLGSGRFEDTQYFGPGTRLTVL.

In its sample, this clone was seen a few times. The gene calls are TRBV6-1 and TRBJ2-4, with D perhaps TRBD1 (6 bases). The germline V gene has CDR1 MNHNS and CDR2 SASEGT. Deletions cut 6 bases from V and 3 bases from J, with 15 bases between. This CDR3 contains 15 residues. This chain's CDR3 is CASSQGGVFKNIQYF. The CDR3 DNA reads TGTGCCAGCAGCCAAGGGGGAGTTTTCAAAAACATTCAGTACTTC.

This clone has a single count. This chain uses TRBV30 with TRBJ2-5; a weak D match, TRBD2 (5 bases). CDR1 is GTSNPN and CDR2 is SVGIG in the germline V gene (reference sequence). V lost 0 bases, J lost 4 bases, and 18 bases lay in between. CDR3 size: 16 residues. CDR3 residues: CAWSVEFLTRGETQYF. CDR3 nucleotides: TGTGCCTGGAGTGTTGAATTCCTAACACGGGGAGAGACCCAGTACTTC.

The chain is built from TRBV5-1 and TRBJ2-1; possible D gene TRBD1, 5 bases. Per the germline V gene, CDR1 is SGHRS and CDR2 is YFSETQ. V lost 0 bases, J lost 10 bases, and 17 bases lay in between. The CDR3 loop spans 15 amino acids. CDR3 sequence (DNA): TGCGCCAGCAGCTTGGCAACAGGCCTGGGTGGGGAGCAGTTCTTC. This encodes CASSLATGLGGEQFF.

CDR3 coding DNA: TGCGCCAGCAATGGGATTCCCTATTCCGGGAGACATCGCAATGAGCAGTTCTTC. As protein: CASNGIPYSGRHRNEQFF. The gene calls are TRBV5-1 and TRBJ2-1; possible D gene TRBD2, 6 bases. The V gene's germline CDR1 is SGHRS and CDR2 YFSETQ. The germline V and J ends were trimmed by 6 bases and 6 bases, with 28 bases remaining between them. The CDR3 has 18 residues.

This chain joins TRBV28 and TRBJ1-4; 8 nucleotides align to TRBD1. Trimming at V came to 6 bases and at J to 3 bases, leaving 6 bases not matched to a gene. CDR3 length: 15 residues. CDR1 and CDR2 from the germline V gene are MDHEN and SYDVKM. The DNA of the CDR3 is TGTGCCAGCAGCGACCAGGACAGGGCTAATGAAAAACTGTTTTTT. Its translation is CASSDQDRANEKLFF.

The CDR3 DNA reads TGTGCCAGCAGTTACGATCCTAGCGTTGGTTACGAGCAGTACTTC. Protein: CASSYDPSVGYEQYF. V is TRBV6-5 and J is TRBJ2-7; D perhaps matches TRBD2 (6 bases). Trimming took 2 bases from V and 4 from J, leaving 15 bases between them. Germline V gives CDR1 MNHEY, CDR2 SVGAGI. The CDR3 totals 15 residues.

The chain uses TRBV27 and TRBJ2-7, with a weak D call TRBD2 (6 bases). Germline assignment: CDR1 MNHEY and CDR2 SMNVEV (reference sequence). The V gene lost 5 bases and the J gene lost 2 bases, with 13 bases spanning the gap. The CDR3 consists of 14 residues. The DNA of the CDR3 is TGTGCCAGCAGTAAGCCGGGACTCACCTACGAGCAGTACTTC. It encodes CASSKPGLTYEQYF.

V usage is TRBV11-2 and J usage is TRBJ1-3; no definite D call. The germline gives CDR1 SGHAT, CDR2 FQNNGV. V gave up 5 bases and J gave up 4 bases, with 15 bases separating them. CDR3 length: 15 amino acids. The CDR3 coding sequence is TGTGCCAGCAGCGCGACGACGACATGGGGAAACACCATATATTTT. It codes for CASSATTTWGNTIYF.

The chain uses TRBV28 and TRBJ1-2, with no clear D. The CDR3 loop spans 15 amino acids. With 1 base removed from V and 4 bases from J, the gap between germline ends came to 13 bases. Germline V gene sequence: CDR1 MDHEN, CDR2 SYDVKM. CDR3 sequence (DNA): TGTGCCAGCAGTTTATATTCCCCGTCTAGCTATGGCTACACCTTC. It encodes CASSLYSPSSYGYTF.

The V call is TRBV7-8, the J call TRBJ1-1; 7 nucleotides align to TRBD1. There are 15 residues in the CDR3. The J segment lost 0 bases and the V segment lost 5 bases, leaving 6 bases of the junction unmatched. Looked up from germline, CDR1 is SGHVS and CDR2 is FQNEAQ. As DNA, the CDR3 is TGTGCCAGCAGCCAACAGGGGAACATGAACACTGAAGCTTTCTTT. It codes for CASSQQGNMNTEAFF.

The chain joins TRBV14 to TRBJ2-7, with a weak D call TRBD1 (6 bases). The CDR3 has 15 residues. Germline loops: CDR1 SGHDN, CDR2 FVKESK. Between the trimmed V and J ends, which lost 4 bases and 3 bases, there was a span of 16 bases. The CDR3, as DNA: TGTGCCAGCAGCCCCCGAGACAGGTGGAACTACGAGCAGTACTTC. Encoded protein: CASSPRDRWNYEQYF.

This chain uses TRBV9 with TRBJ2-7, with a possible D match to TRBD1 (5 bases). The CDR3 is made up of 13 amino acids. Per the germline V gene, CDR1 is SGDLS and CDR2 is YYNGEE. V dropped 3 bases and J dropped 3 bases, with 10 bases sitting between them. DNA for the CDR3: TGTGCCAGCAGCGCCAACCAGGGCTACGAGCAGTACTTC. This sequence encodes CASSANQGYEQYF.

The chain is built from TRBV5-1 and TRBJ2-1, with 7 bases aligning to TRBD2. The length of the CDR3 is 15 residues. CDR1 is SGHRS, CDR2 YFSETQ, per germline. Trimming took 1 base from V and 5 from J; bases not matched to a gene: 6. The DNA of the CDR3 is TGCGCCAGCAGCTTGTTCCAGCGGGACGACAATGAGCAGTTCTTC. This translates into CASSLFQRDDNEQFF.

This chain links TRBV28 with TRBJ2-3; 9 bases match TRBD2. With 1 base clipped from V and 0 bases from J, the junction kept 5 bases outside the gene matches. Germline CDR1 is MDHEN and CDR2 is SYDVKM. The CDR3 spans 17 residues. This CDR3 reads CASSLSPSGVSTDTQYF. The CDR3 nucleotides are TGTGCCAGCAGTTTATCCCCTAGCGGGGTTAGCACAGATACGCAGTATTTT. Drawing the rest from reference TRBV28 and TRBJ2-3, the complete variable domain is DVKVTQSSRYLVKRTGEKVFLECVQDMDHENMFWYRQDPGLGLRLIYFSYDVKMKEKGDIPEGYSVSREKKERFSLILESASTNQTSMYLCASSLSPSGVSTDTQYFGPGTRLTVL.

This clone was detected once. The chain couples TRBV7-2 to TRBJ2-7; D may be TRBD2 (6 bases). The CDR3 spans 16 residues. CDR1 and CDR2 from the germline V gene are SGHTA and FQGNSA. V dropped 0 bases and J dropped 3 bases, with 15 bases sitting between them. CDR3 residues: CASSLAPSSEGYEQYF. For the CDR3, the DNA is TGTGCCAGCAGCTTAGCCCCAAGCTCGGAGGGCTACGAGCAGTACTTC.